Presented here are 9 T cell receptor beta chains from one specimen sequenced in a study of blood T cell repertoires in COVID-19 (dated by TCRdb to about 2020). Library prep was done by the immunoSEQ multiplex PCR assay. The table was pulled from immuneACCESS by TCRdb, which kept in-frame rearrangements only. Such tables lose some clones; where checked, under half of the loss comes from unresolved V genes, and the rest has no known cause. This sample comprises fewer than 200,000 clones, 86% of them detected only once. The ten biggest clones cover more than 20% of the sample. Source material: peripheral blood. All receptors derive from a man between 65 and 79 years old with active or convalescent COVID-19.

The CDR3 nucleotides read TGTGCCAGCAGCCCAGGACAGGGCGGGCTAGAGACCCAGTACTTC. Protein sequence: CASSPGQGGLETQYF. The chain recombines TRBV11-2 with TRBJ2-5; 8 nucleotides line up with TRBD1. Unmatched junction bases numbered 9, after V lost 5 bases and J lost 4 bases. The CDR3 extends over 15 amino acids. Germline-derived CDR1 and CDR2 are SGHAT and FQNNGV.

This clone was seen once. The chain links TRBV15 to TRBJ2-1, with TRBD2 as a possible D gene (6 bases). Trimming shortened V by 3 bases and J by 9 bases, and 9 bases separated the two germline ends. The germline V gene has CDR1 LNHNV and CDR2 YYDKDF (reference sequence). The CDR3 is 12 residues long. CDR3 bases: TGTGCCACCAGCAGCCTAGCGTCTGAGCAGTTCTTC. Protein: CATSSLASEQFF.

DNA of the CDR3: TGTGCCAGTAGTCTGGGGACAGGGAATTCAATGAACACTGAAGCTTTCTTT. It is translated as CASSLGTGNSMNTEAFF. The rearrangement uses TRBV19 and TRBJ1-1; 9 bases are shared with TRBD1. After removal of 5 bases from V and 0 bases from J, the junction contained 10 bases not matched to a gene. The V gene's germline CDR1 is LNHDA and CDR2 SQIVND (reference sequence). The CDR3 is made up of 17 amino acids.

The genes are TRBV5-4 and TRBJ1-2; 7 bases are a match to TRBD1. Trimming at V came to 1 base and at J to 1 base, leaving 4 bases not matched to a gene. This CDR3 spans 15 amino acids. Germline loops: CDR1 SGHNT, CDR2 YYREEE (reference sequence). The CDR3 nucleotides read TGTGCCAGCAGCTTGCGGGACAGAATTAACTATGGCTACACCTTC. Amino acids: CASSLRDRINYGYTF.

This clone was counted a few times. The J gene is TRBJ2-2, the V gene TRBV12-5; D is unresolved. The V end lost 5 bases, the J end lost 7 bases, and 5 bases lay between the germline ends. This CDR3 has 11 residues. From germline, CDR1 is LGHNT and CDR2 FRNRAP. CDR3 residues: CASGQFGELFF. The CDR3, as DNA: TGTGCTAGTGGTCAGTTCGGGGAGCTGTTTTTT.

Here the CDR3 DNA reads TGTGCCACCAGCAGAGACAGGGGTTACACTGAAGCTTTCTTT. It yields the protein CATSRDRGYTEAFF. This rearrangement joins TRBV15 to TRBJ1-1; tentative D call: TRBD1 (6 bases). Germline V gene data show CDR1 as LNHNV and CDR2 as YYDKDF (reference sequence). The CDR3 runs to 14 residues. Trimming took 0 bases from V and 3 from J, leaving 8 bases between them.

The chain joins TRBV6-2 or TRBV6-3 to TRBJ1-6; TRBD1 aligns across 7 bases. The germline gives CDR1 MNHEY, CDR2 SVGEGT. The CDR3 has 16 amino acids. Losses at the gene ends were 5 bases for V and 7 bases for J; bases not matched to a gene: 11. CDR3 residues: CASSPLTGTDNSPLHF. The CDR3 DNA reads TGTGCCAGCAGTCCGCTTACCGGGACAGACAATTCACCCCTCCACTTT.

CDR3 DNA sequence: TGCGCCAGCAGCCCCTTCGCGGTGGTCACTGAAGCTTTCTTT. It translates to CASSPFAVVTEAFF. V and J are TRBV4-3 and TRBJ1-1, with D uncertain. Trimming cost V 4 bases and J 4 bases, with 13 bases left between them. Germline CDR1 and CDR2: LGHNA and YSLEER. CDR3 length: 14 residues.

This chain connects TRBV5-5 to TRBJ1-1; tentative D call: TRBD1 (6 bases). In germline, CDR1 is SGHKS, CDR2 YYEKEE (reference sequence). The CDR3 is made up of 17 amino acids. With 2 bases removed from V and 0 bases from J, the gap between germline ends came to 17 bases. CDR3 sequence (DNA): TGTGCCAGCAGCTTCGGGACATCCTTTTCCATGAACACTGAAGCTTTCTTT. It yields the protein CASSFGTSFSMNTEAFF.